This T cell receptor (beta chain) was profiled in a study of cytomegalovirus exposure and HLA in healthy donors. Findings of the study overall: Sequencing depth roughly uniform across donors was assumed in presence/absence analyses.

All the people who gave samples were healthy bone marrow donors. The V end was cut by 11 bases, the J end by 4 bases, with 9 bases between. The CDR3 has 11 amino acids. Germline V lookup: CDR1 MDHEN, CDR2 SYDVKM. Primers for the PCR totalled 60 Vbeta and 13 Jbeta. Clones were sequenced by immunoSEQ multiplex PCR, and TCRdb holds only the in-frame ones, with some missing. The data contain 90,000 to 150,000 clones, over 15% of them seen just once; the ten biggest clones take up 1.5% to 2%. This clone was picked up a small number of times. Its antigen is not identified. This sequence originates from a woman younger than 30 in good health and CMV-seronegative. The chain joins TRBV28 to TRBJ2-1; no firm D call. The sequencing sample was made of PBMCs. The CDR3 region is CAANQYNEQFF. In nucleotides, the CDR3 is TGTGCCGCGAACCAATACAATGAGCAGTTCTTC. The entire variable domain, with the rest obtained from reference TRBV28 and TRBJ2-1, is as follows: DVKVTQSSRYLVKRTGEKVFLECVQDMDHENMFWYRQDPGLGLRLIYFSYDVKMKEKGDIPEGYSVSREKKERFSLILESASTNQTSMYLCAANQYNEQFFGPGTRLTVL.